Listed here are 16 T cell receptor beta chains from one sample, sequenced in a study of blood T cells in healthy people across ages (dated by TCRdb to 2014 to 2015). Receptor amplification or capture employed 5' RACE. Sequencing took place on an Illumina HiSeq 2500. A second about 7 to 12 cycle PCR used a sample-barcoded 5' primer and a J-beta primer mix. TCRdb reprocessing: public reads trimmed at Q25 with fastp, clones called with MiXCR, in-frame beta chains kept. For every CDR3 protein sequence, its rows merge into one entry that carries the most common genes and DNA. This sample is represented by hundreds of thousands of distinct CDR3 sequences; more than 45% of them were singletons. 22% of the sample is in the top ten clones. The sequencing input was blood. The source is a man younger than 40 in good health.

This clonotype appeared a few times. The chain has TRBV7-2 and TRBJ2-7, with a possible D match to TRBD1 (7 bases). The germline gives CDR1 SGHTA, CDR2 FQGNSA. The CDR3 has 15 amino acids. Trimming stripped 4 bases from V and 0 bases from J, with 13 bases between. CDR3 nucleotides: TGTGCCAGCAGCTCTGGGGGGACAGTCTCCTACGAGCAGTACTTC. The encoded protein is CASSSGGTVSYEQYF.

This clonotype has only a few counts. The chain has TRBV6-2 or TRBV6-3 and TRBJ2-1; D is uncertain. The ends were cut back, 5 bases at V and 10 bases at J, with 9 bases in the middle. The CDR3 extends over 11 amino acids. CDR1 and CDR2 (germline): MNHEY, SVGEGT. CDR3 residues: CASSATLEQFF. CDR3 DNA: TGTGCCAGCAGTGCCACACTGGAGCAGTTCTTC.

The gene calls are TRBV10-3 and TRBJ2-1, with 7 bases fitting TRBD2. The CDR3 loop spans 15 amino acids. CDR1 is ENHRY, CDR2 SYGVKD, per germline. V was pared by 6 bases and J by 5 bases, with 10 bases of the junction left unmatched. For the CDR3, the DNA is TGTGCCATCAGAGATACTAGCGCATTTGACAATGAGCAGTTCTTC. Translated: CAIRDTSAFDNEQFF.

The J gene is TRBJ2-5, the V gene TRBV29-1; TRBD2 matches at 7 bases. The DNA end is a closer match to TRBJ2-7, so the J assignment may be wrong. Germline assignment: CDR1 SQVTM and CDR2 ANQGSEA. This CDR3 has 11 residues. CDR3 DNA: TGCAGCGTGGGGGGGGACTACGAGCAGTACTTC. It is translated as CSVGGDYEQYF.

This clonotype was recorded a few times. In nucleotides, the CDR3 is TGTGCCAGCAGTTCTTCTTTCACCATCTACGAGCAGTACTTC. Encoded protein: CASSSSFTIYEQYF. The chain links TRBV28 to TRBJ2-7, with D uncertain. Trimming removed 4 bases at V and 3 bases at J, with 13 bases between. This CDR3 has 14 residues. CDR1 and CDR2 from the germline V gene are MDHEN and SYDVKM.

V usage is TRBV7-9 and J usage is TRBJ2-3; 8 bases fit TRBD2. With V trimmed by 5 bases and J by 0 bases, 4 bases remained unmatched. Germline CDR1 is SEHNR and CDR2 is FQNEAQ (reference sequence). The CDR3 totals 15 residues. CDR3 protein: CASSLVAGSTDTQYF. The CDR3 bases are TGTGCCAGCAGCCTTGTAGCGGGAAGCACAGATACGCAGTATTTT. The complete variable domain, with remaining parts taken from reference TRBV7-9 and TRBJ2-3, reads DTGVSQNPRHKITKRGQNVTFRCDPISEHNRLYWYRQTLGQGPEFLTYFQNEAQLEKSRLLSDRFSAERPKGSFSTLEIQRTEQGDSAMYLCASSLVAGSTDTQYFGPGTRLTVL.

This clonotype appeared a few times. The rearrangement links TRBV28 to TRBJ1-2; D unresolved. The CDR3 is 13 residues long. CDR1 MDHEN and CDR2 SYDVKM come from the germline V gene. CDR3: CAIDGFDSYGYTF. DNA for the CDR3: TGTGCGATAGACGGTTTTGACTCTTATGGCTACACCTTC.

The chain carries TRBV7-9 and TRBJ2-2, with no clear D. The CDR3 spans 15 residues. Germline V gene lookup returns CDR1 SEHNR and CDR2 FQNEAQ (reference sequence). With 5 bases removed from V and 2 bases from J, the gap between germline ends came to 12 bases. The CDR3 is CASSQTSVNTGELFF. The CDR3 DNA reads TGTGCCAGCAGCCAAACTTCGGTCAACACCGGGGAGCTGTTTTTT.

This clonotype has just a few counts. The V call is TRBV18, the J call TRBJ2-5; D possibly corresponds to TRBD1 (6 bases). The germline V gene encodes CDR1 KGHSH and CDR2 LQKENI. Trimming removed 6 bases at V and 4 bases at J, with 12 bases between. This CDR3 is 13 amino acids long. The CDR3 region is CASSPTGIETQYF. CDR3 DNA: TGTGCCAGCTCGCCCACAGGGATAGAGACCCAGTACTTC.

The CDR3 DNA follows: TGTGCCAGCAGAGCGACAGGGTCCGAGCAGTACTTC. Protein product: CASRATGSEQYF. This sequence joins TRBV11-1 and TRBJ2-7; 7 bases line up with TRBD1. J gave up 6 bases and V 6 bases, and 5 bases lay outside the gene matches. CDR1 is SGHAT, CDR2 FQDESV, per germline (reference sequence). The length of the CDR3 is 12 residues. Complete variable domain (other parts from reference TRBV11-1 and TRBJ2-7): EAEVAQSPRYKITEKSQAVAFWCDPISGHATLYWYRQILGQGPELLVQFQDESVVDDSQLPKDRFSAERLKGVDSTLKIQPAELGDSAMYLCASRATGSEQYFGPGTRLTVT.

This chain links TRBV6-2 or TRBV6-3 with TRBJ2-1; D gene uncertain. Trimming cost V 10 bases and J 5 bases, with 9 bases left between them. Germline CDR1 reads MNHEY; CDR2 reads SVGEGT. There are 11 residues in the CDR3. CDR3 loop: CATTYDNEQFF. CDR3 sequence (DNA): TGTGCCACCACCTACGACAATGAGCAGTTCTTC.

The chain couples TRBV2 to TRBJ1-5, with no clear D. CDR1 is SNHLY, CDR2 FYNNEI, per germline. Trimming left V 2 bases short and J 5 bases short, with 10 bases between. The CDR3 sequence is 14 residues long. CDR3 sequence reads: CASSERRTDQPQHF. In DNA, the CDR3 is TGTGCCAGCAGTGAAAGACGGACTGATCAGCCCCAGCATTTT.

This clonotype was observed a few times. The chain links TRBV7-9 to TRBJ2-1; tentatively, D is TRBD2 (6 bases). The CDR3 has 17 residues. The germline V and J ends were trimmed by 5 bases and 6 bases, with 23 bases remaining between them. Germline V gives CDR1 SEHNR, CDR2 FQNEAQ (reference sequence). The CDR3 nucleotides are TGTGCCAGCAGCCCCGTTCTTAGCGGATTTCTGTTCAATGAGCAGTTCTTC. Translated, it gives CASSPVLSGFLFNEQFF.

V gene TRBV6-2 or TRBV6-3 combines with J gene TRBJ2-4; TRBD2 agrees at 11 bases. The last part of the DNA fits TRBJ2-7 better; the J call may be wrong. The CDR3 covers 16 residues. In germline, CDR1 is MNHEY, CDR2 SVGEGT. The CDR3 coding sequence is TGTGCCAGCAGTTACGGAGGGACTAGCGGAGACTACGAGCAGTACTTC. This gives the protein CASSYGGTSGDYEQYF.

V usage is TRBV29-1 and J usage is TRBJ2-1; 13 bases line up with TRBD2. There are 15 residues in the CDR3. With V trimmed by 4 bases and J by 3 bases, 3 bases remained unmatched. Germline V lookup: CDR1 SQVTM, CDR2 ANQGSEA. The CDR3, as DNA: TGCAGCGTTGGCGGGACTAGCGGGGACTACAATGAGCAGTTCTTC. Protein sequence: CSVGGTSGDYNEQFF.

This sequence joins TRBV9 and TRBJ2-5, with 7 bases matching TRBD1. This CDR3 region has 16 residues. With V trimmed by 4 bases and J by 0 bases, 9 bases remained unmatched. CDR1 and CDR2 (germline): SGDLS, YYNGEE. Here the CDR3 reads CASSSFRDRYQETQYF. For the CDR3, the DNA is TGTGCCAGCAGCTCCTTCCGGGACAGATACCAAGAGACCCAGTACTTC.